This T cell receptor beta chain was profiled in a study of response to subunit inactivated influenza vaccine. Study-wide results and caveats: Authors suggested that a seasonal influenza vaccination recruits few new T cells each time.

This clonotype was picked up many times. Its antigen is not known. The CDR3 covers 14 residues. The germline V and J ends were trimmed by 4 bases and 0 bases, with 8 bases remaining between them. Germline CDR1 SGHRS, CDR2 YFSETQ. TCRdb re-called the RT-PCR reads with MiXCR, one entry per CDR3 protein. The sample has about 700,000 distinct CDR3 sequences; 13% to 15% are singletons. This chain joins TRBV5-1 and TRBJ2-1, with D unresolved. Here the sequenced sample was PBMCs from blood, taken around 15 days before vaccination. The clonotype comes from a man between 45 and 60 years old who received an inactivated influenza vaccine. The CDR3 region is CASSGLNSYNEQFF. CDR3 in DNA: TGCGCCAGCAGCGGGTTGAACTCCTACAATGAGCAGTTCTTC.